The T cell receptor beta chain under discussion was sequenced for a study of blood T cell repertoires in COVID-19. Study information: Both acute and convalescent COVID-19 samples were obtained from the United States, Italy and Spain. T cells, B-cell-depleted T cells, or PBMCs supplied cDNA or gDNA.

The CDR3 length is 14 residues. V shed 4 bases and J shed 5 bases, with 14 bases lying between them. Germline loops: CDR1 MRHNA, CDR2 SNTAGT. Authors' analysis steps: How many nucleated cells were present was estimated from reference gene primer amplification. The method was immunoSEQ multiplex PCR; TCRdb's version includes in-frame clones alone and lacks a portion of them. Clonal size and the V and J genes are those of that table, whereas D and trimming came from the DNA. The sample carries 20,000 or so clones, about four fifths recorded once. This clonotype originated in a man aged 35 to 55 with active or convalescent COVID-19. The chain recombines TRBV6-4 with TRBJ1-1, with D unclear. Sequenced sample: peripheral blood. The CDR3 DNA is TGTGCCAGCAGTGCCCGGGGAAGGTCAACTGAAGCTTTCTTT. It yields the protein CASSARGRSTEAFF.